These 13 T cell receptor beta chains came from one sample sequenced in a study of cytomegalovirus exposure and HLA in healthy donors. Primers included in the PCR were 60 Vbeta and 13 Jbeta primers. Some clones are missing from TCRdb's copy, which holds only in-frame ones; the method was immunoSEQ multiplex PCR. The table shows fewer than 95,000 clones, with about 84% occurring only once. Sequencing input: PBMCs. All receptors derive from a man between 18 and 29 years old in good health and CMV-seronegative.

The rearrangement uses TRBV6-5 and TRBJ2-1, with 11 positions matching TRBD1. The J segment lost 3 bases and the V segment lost 0 bases, leaving 1 base of the junction unmatched. The CDR3 covers 16 residues. Germline-derived CDR1 and CDR2 are MNHEY and SVGAGI. For the CDR3, the DNA is TGTGCCAGCAGTTACTCCGGGACAGGGGGCTACAATGAGCAGTTCTTC. This encodes CASSYSGTGGYNEQFF.

V usage is TRBV27 and J usage is TRBJ1-4; 7 bases agree with TRBD1. Germline assignment: CDR1 MNHEY and CDR2 SMNVEV (reference sequence). Trimming at V came to 3 bases and at J to 8 bases, leaving 9 bases not matched to a gene. The CDR3 length is 15 residues. CDR3 region: CASSFSDRLGEKLFF. The CDR3 DNA is TGTGCCAGCAGTTTCTCGGACAGGTTAGGAGAAAAACTGTTTTTT.

This chain uses TRBV5-6 with TRBJ2-7, with TRBD2 identical over 9 bases. This CDR3 is 15 amino acids long. Germline values: CDR1 SGHDT, CDR2 YYEEEE. Germline trimming cut 2 bases from V and 5 bases from J; bases unmatched to any gene: 8. The CDR3 region is CASSFLLAGRHEQYF. The CDR3 DNA reads as TGTGCCAGCAGCTTTCTTCTAGCGGGGAGGCACGAGCAGTACTTC.

This chain links TRBV9 with TRBJ1-3; 7 bases are a match to TRBD1. This CDR3 is 17 amino acids long. In germline, CDR1 is SGDLS, CDR2 YYNGEE. The ends lost 0 bases at V and 0 bases at J; junction bases unmatched: 6. The CDR3 loop reads CASSVGGGSHSGNTIYF. CDR3 DNA: TGTGCCAGCAGCGTAGGAGGGGGCTCCCACTCTGGAAACACCATATATTTT.

The sample holds a few counts of this clone. V usage is TRBV19 and J usage is TRBJ2-7; weak D call: TRBD1 (5 bases). With 3 bases removed from V and 3 bases from J, the gap between germline ends came to 9 bases. The CDR3 has 13 amino acids. The germline gives CDR1 LNHDA, CDR2 SQIVND (reference sequence). The DNA for the CDR3 is TGTGCCAGTAGTATCGGCAGGGTCTACGAGCAGTACTTC. As protein: CASSIGRVYEQYF.

V gene TRBV7-2 combines with J gene TRBJ2-3; unclear D gene. V lost 4 bases and J 10 bases, leaving 9 bases between the germline ends. The CDR3 loop spans 11 amino acids. From germline, CDR1 is SGHTA and CDR2 FQGNSA. CDR3 in DNA: TGTGCCAGCAGCTCGGCCCGGGCGCAGTATTTT. Residues: CASSSARAQYF.

The chain has TRBV7-3 and TRBJ1-1; 8 bases map to TRBD1. Unmatched junction bases numbered 9, after V lost 5 bases and J lost 4 bases. Germline CDR1 and CDR2: SGHTA and FQGTGA. The CDR3 has 15 residues. CDR3 in amino acids: CASSPTTGEVTEAFF. CDR3 nucleotides: TGTGCCAGCAGCCCCACGACAGGGGAGGTCACTGAAGCTTTCTTT.

This rearrangement joins TRBV7-9 to TRBJ2-3; the D gene is possibly TRBD2 (6 bases). The CDR3 sequence is 13 residues long. The germline CDR1 and CDR2 sequences are SEHNR and FQNEAQ (reference sequence). Trimming took off 3 bases at V and 4 bases at J, with 8 bases between the two ends. CDR3 sequence (DNA): TGTGCCAGCAGCTTGGGGGAGGCAGATACGCAGTATTTT. It translates to CASSLGEADTQYF.

The V and J genes are TRBV5-6 and TRBJ2-3; 7 nucleotides line up with TRBD1. Germline-derived CDR1 and CDR2 are SGHDT and YYEEEE. This CDR3 spans 16 amino acids. The V and J ends lost 0 bases and 4 bases, in that order; junction bases with no gene match: 8. The CDR3 DNA follows: TGTGCCAGCAGCTTGGACCAGGGGGATGTGTCAGATACGCAGTATTTT. It translates to CASSLDQGDVSDTQYF.

This clone was observed a few times. The V and J genes are TRBV30 and TRBJ1-1; TRBD1 aligns across 9 bases. Germline V gives CDR1 GTSNPN, CDR2 SVGIG (reference sequence). Germline trimming cut 4 bases from V and 5 bases from J; bases unmatched to any gene: 5. The CDR3 has 13 residues. The CDR3 region has the DNA TGTGCCTGGACTAGACAGGGGGGGACTGAAGCTTTCTTT. Protein sequence: CAWTRQGGTEAFF. Using reference TRBV30 and TRBJ1-1 for the parts outside the CDR3, the full variable domain is SQTIHQWPATLVQPVGSPLSLECTVEGTSNPNLYWYRQAAGRGLQLLFYSVGIGQISSEVPQNLSASRPQDRQFILSSKKLLLSDSGFYLCAWTRQGGTEAFFGQGTRLTVV.

This clone was seen only a few times. V gene TRBV6-1 combines with J gene TRBJ1-1; 9 bases agree with TRBD1. CDR1 is MNHNS, CDR2 SASEGT, per germline. Trimming took 6 bases from V and 5 from J; bases not matched to a gene: 7. CDR3 length: 14 amino acids. CDR3 amino acids: CASRVNRGPTEAFF. In nucleotides, the CDR3 is TGTGCCAGCAGGGTAAACAGGGGGCCAACTGAAGCTTTCTTT.

This clone was seen only once. The V call is TRBV18, the J call TRBJ1-1; D may be TRBD1 (6 bases). The germline V and J ends were trimmed by 3 bases and 3 bases, with 8 bases remaining between them. Germline V gene sequence: CDR1 KGHSH, CDR2 LQKENI. The CDR3 has 13 amino acids. The CDR3 nucleotides read TGTGCCAGCTCACCGGCAGGGGACACTGAAGCTTTCTTT. This encodes CASSPAGDTEAFF.

This sequence joins TRBV18 and TRBJ2-4; possibly TRBD2 for D (5 bases). CDR3 length: 15 amino acids. Germline values: CDR1 KGHSH, CDR2 LQKENI. Trimming stripped 2 bases from V and 8 bases from J, with 16 bases between. The CDR3 is CASSPGGSGGDIQYF. The CDR3, as DNA: TGTGCCAGCTCACCAGGCGGGTCAGGAGGCGACATTCAGTACTTC.